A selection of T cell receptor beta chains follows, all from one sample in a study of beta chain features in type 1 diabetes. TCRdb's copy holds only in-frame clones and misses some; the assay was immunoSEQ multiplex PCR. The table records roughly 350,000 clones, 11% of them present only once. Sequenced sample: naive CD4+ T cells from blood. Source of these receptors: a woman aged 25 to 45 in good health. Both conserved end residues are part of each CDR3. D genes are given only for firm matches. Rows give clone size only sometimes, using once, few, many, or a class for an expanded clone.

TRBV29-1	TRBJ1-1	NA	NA	CSAVRGELNTEAFF	TGCAGCGCTGTGCGGGGGGAACTAAACACTGAAGCTTTCTTT
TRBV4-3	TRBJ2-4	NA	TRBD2	CASSQGTGGPRGKNIQYF	TGCGCCAGCAGCCAAGGAACGGGAGGGCCGAGGGGCAAAAACATTCAGTACTTC
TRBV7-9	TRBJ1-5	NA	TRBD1	CASSLGTGGDNQPQHF	TGTGCCAGCAGCTTAGGGACAGGGGGTGACAATCAGCCCCAGCATTTT
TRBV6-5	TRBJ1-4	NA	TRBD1	CASRPTGAGGEKLFF	TGTGCCAGCAGACCTACAGGGGCAGGAGGTGAAAAACTGTTTTTT
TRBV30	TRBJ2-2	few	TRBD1	CAWKEDRGLVPGELFF	TGTGCCTGGAAGGAGGACAGGGGGCTAGTTCCCGGGGAGCTGTTTTTT
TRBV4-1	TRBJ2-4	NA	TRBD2	CASSQEGSGRPRAKNIQYF	TGCGCCAGCAGCCAAGAGGGTAGCGGGAGGCCCCGTGCCAAAAACATTCAGTACTTC
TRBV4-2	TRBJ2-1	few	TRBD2	CASSQEIRLAGVYASSYNEQFF	TGTGCCAGCAGCCAAGAAATTCGACTAGCGGGAGTTTACGCGAGCTCCTACAATGAGCAGTTCTTC
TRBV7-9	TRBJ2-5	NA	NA	CASSFGGVLSETQYF	TGTGCCAGCAGCTTCGGCGGAGTCCTTTCTGAGACCCAGTACTTC
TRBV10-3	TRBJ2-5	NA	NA	CAITGGPYETQYF	TGTGCCATCACCGGAGGGCCTTATGAGACCCAGTACTTC
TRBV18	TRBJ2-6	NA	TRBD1	CASSPSTGAGANVLTF	TGTGCCAGCTCACCAAGCACAGGGGCTGGGGCCAACGTCCTGACTTTC
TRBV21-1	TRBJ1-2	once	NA	CASSASQGVDYGYTF	TGTGCCAGCAGCGCCTCCCAGGGGGTGGACTATGGCTACACCTTC
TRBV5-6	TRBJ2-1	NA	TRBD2	CASSSGTSGSNEQFF	TGTGCCAGCAGCTCCGGGACTAGCGGGAGTAATGAGCAGTTCTTC
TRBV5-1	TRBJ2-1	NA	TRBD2	CASSLASLAGRGFF	TGCGCCAGCAGCTTGGCGTCACTAGCGGGAAGAGGATTCTTC
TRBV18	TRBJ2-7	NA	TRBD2	CASSPQAGESYEQYF	TGTGCCAGCTCACCACAGGCGGGAGAGTCCTACGAGCAGTACTTC
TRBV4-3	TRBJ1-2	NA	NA	CASSQERQNYGYTF	TGCGCCAGCAGCCAAGAACGACAGAACTATGGCTACACCTTC
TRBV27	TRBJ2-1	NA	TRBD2	CASSNLGLVTSGRSYNEQFF	TGTGCCAGCAGTAATCTGGGCCTAGTCACCAGCGGGAGGTCCTACAATGAGCAGTTCTTC
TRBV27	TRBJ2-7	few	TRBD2	CASSGTSGNYEQYF	TGTGCCAGCAGCGGGACTAGCGGGAACTACGAGCAGTACTTC
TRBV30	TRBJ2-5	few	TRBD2	CAWTRAGGPTETQYF	TGTGCCTGGACCCGAGCGGGAGGGCCGACGGAGACCCAGTACTTC
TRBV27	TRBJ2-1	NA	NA	CASSFQAPYNEQFF	TGTGCCAGCAGTTTTCAGGCCCCCTACAATGAGCAGTTCTTC
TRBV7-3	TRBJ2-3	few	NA	CASSPLPADTQYF	TGTGCCAGCAGCCCCCTTCCCGCAGATACGCAGTATTTT
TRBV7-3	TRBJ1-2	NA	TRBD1	CASSLKAPGRGPGYGYTF	TGTGCCAGCAGCTTAAAGGCTCCGGGCAGGGGGCCTGGCTATGGCTACACCTTC
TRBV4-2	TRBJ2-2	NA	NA	CASSQEGQNTGELFF	TGTGCCAGCAGCCAAGAGGGGCAGAACACCGGGGAGCTGTTTTTT
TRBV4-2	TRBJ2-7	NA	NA	CASSPSEKYEQYF	TGTGCCAGCAGCCCCTCGGAGAAGTACGAGCAGTATTTC
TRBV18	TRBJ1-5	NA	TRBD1	CASSPGTGGLDQPQHF	TGTGCCAGCTCACCAGGGACAGGGGGATTAGATCAGCCCCAGCATTTT
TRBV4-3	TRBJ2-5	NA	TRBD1	CASSQGLLTGQETQYF	TGCGCCAGCAGCCAAGGGCTTCTTACGGGACAGGAGACCCAGTACTTC
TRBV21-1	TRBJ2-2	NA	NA	CAREGTADTGELFF	TGTGCCAGGGAGGGGACAGCCGACACCGGGGAGCTGTTTTTT
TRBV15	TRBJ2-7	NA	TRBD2	CATSSMMTSVEQYF	TGTGCCACCAGCAGTATGATGACTAGCGTCGAGCAGTACTTC
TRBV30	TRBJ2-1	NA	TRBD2	CAWSALAGDRGGDNEQFF	TGTGCCTGGAGTGCGCTAGCGGGAGATCGAGGCGGGGACAATGAGCAGTTCTTC
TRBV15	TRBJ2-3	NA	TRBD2	CATSREGLAGGPPLEQYF	TGTGCCACCAGCAGAGAGGGGCTAGCGGGAGGACCCCCGTTGGAGCAGTATTTT
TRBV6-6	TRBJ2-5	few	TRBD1	CASSFIRGRQETQYF	TGTGCCAGCAGTTTTATCAGGGGGCGGCAAGAGACCCAGTACTTC
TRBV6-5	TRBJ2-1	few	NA	CASSLAVVTYNEQFF	TGTGCCAGCAGTTTAGCGGTTGTGACCTACAATGAGCAGTTCTTC
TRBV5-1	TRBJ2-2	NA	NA	CASSLGGTNTGELFF	TGCGCCAGCAGCTTGGGAGGAACGAACACCGGGGAGCTGTTTTTT
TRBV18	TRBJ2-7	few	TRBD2	CASSLGTSVVYEQYF	TGTGCCAGCTCACTCGGGACTAGCGTTGTCTACGAGCAGTACTTC
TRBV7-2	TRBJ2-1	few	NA	CASSLGVAAGEQFF	TGTGCCAGCAGCTTAGGGGTAGCGGCAGGTGAGCAGTTCTTC
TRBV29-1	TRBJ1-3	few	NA	CSVEIARGNTIYF	TGCAGCGTTGAGATAGCACGTGGAAACACCATATATTTT
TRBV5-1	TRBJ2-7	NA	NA	CASSLYSSAGDSYEQYF	TGCGCCAGCAGCTTGTATTCGTCGGCAGGTGATTCCTACGAGCAGTACTTC
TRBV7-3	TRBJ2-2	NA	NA	CASSSREAGELFF	TGTGCCAGCAGCTCTCGAGAGGCCGGGGAGCTGTTTTTT
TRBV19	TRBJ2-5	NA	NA	CASSPRHETQETQYF	TGTGCCAGTAGTCCGCGGCACGAGACGCAAGAGACCCAGTACTTC
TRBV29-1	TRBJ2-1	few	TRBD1	CSVDHSGTGYNEQFF	TGCAGCGTGGACCACTCCGGGACAGGGTACAATGAGCAGTTCTTC
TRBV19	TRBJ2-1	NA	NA	CASRTIRGTNEQFF	TGTGCCAGTAGAACGATCCGGGGGACCAATGAGCAGTTCTTC
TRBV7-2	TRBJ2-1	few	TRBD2	CASIPPGLDNEQFF	TGTGCCAGCATCCCCCCGGGACTAGACAATGAGCAGTTCTTC
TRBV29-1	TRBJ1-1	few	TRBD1	CSVGGQGQAFF	TGCAGCGTTGGAGGACAGGGACAAGCTTTCTTT
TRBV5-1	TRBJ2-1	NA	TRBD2	CASSPLADNEQFF	TGCGCCAGCAGCCCACTAGCGGACAATGAGCAGTTCTTC
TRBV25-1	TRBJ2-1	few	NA	CASSESGGVHYNEQFF	TGTGCCAGCAGTGAATCCGGGGGAGTACATTACAATGAGCAGTTCTTC
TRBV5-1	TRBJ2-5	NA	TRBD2	CASSLEFAGGGETQYF	TGCGCCAGCAGCTTGGAGTTCGCGGGAGGTGGAGAGACCCAGTACTTC
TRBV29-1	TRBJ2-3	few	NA	CSVEFRDSTDTQYF	TGCAGCGTTGAATTCCGGGATAGCACAGATACGCAGTATTTT
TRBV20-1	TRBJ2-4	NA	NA	CSAKLGEYQYF	TGCAGTGCCAAGCTAGGAGAGTATCAGTACTTC
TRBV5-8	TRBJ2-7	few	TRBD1	CASSLRTGVYEQYF	TGTGCCAGCAGCCTACGGACAGGGGTCTACGAGCAGTACTTC
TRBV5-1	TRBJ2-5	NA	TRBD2	CASSSITSGQETQYF	TGCGCCAGCAGCTCCATCACTAGCGGCCAAGAGACCCAGTACTTC
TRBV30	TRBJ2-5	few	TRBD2	CAREGLGETQYF	TGTGCCAGGGAGGGCCTAGGAGAGACCCAGTACTTC